This T cell receptor (beta chain) was identified in a study of cytomegalovirus exposure and HLA in healthy donors (TCRdb year 2017). With regard to the full study: In an earlier analysis of several hundred of the donors, about 260 Gb of sequence data and 100 million or so unique TCR beta sequences from some 170 million T cells were reported. Rather than using new phenotypic data, the later analysis identified candidate immune exposures from TCR beta sequences and from how often those sequences occurred across donors. Across some 400 genotyped donors of the cohort, an average of about 200,000 unique TCR beta nucleotide sequences per donor were sequenced, and roughly 18% of those sequences were non-productive. Donor age, sex, ethnicity and CMV serostatus were compiled together with the repertoire data. In addition to the first cohort of 666 subjects, a separate validation cohort of 130 or so different subjects was used. HLA typing covered class I and class II loci at four-digit resolution. Roughly 5 DR-DQ haplotypes were handled as single units for association and clustering, since linkage in the cohort was strong. Every repertoire in the discovery cohort had been generated on one and the same sequencing platform. Genome-wide SNP genotypes for about 65% of the 666 donors were used in a later genetic analysis, which treated that subset as a discovery cohort. A later analysis re-analyzed previously published TCR beta repertoires from 666 donors and added high-resolution HLA genotyping to study TCR occurrence patterns. The study aimed to test whether cataloging public T cell receptors could reveal signatures of past pathogen exposure. Typing coverage varied by locus: about 620-630 donors for A, B, C, DRB1 and DQB1; roughly 560 for DQA1; approximately 610 for DPA1; some 470 for DPB1. Using immunosequencing, the study profiled T cell repertoires from fewer than 850 subjects and related those repertoires to cytomegalovirus serostatus. Roughly 300 gigabases of sequencing data and tens of millions of unique TCR sequences made up an early release that covered 500 to 650 HLA-typed donors. Of the 300 to 450 genotyped donors, about 80% fell in the genetic ancestry cluster associated with self-reported Caucasian donors. To predict cytomegalovirus infection status, the study brought together high-throughput TCR immunosequencing, statistical association of individual TCRs with disease status, and machine learning. In an earlier analysis of 587 of the donors, high-throughput TCR beta sequencing was used to judge whether each TCR beta V gene segment behaved as functional or pseudogenic.

The cohort comprised 670 or so healthy bone marrow donors. At the time of sampling, all cohort members were nominally healthy, though unrecorded immune exposures were likely present. The donor was CMV seronegative and belonged to the group of 380 or so seronegative cohort members. Each donor provided a peripheral blood sample, and peripheral blood mononuclear cells were used for TCR beta sequencing. Genomic DNA extraction from the blood cell samples was performed with the Qiagen DNeasy Blood Extraction Kit. This clone was seen a single time. Its antigen has not been determined. No much larger clone is present one base from it, and per-base qualities are unavailable. To prepare the library, the immunoSEQ multiplex PCR assay was applied. For the multiplex PCR, a mixture combining 60 forward primers for TCR Vbeta segments and 13 reverse primers for TCR Jbeta segments was used. Amplification of the CDR3 region of rearranged TCR beta genes was performed with a multiplex PCR assay on genomic DNA. Amplified TCR beta libraries were sequenced as 87-base-pair reads on the Illumina HiSeq System. Under the source paper's analysis protocol: A later analysis tallied approximately 87 million unique TCR beta chains across the approximately 670 repertoires, and roughly 11 million of those chains were shared by two or more donors. Raw reads were error-corrected and collapsed into unique sequences by a nearest-neighbor algorithm in which closely related sequences were merged to remove PCR and sequencing errors. V, D and J gene segments were assigned by aligning CDR3 sequences to IMGT reference sequences. For a sequence to be retained, a match of at least six nucleotides was required to both a V gene segment and a J gene segment. Rearrangements were classified as productive when the CDR3 lacked stop codons and remained in frame with V and J, and all other rearrangements were classified as non-productive. Following IMGT convention, CDR3 was defined as the stretch from the second conserved V-encoded cysteine to the conserved J-encoded phenylalanine. In an earlier analysis of more than 550 of the donors, sequences lacking an unambiguous match to a single V gene segment were excluded. In an earlier analysis of some 590 of the donors, a V segment was called functional when productive rearrangements were above 56.7%, and segregating when the standard deviation between donors exceeded 5%. A statistical classification framework was built to diagnose cytomegalovirus status from the catalog of TCR beta chain sequences. In a later analysis, V and J genes were assigned by comparing TCR nucleotide sequences against IMGT/GENE-DB human TR gene sequences. In a later analysis, CDR3 sequences and most-parsimonious VDJ recombination scenarios were assigned using the TCRdist pipeline. In a later analysis, each TCR beta chain was defined by its CDR3 amino acid sequence together with its V-gene family, and reads without a unique V-gene family were excluded. In a later analysis, a few hundred highly shared, low-generation-probability nucleotide sequences were removed to address suspected cross-contamination and a sequencing artifact. In a later analysis, a clonal expansion index was calculated for each public chain from normalized within-repertoire ranks of inferred template counts. In a later analysis, generation probabilities were computed using a VDJ recombination model fitted to out-of-frame rearrangements, and the results were checked against IGoR. Hypergeometric tests were used in a later analysis to score TCR-TCR, TCR-HLA and TCR-CMV co-occurrence, with a repertoire-size bias correction applied to the TCR pairs. In a later analysis, false discovery rates were estimated by permuting HLA or CMV assignments 20 times. A later analysis grouped co-occurring TCRs with DBSCAN, adding TCRdist sequence similarity when clustering within HLA-allele-positive subsets. Repertoires with fewer than 30,000 or more than 120,000 public chains, plus five repertoires with anomalous nucleotide sharing, were excluded from co-occurrence clustering. The table was pulled from immuneACCESS by TCRdb, which kept in-frame rearrangements only. Such tables lose some clones; where checked, under half of the loss comes from unresolved V genes, and the rest has no known cause. That table gives V, J and clone size, and the DNA gave D and trimming. For this sample the table gives 100,000 to 150,000 clones, of which about 83% were detected only once. The ten largest clones capture around 3.5% of the sample.

The germline V gene yields SGHRS for CDR1 and YFSETQ for CDR2. The CDR3 sequence holds 15 residues, the cysteine and phenylalanine included. Only CDR3 DNA is held: 45 bases, read in frame from base 1. V and J lose 3 bases and 4 bases, and a span of 13 bases separates them. The investigation overall reported the following: Linkage disequilibrium might explain the correlated functional status among segregating V segments, but an unknown experimental factor could not be excluded. A later analysis found that TCR association rates varied across HLA loci, with DRB1 alleles showing the most associated TCRs and HLA-C alleles the fewest. Compared with the roughly 670-donor mean, donors in an Asian-associated ancestry cluster had fewer N-insertions in productive TCRs, according to a later genetic analysis. Immune exposure information for the cohort was limited to CMV serostatus. According to a later analysis, most CMV-associated TCR beta chains appeared to be HLA-restricted, and the HLA associations seemed to be driven largely by CMV exposure. Cytomegalovirus status was reported to be diagnosed by the classifier with high specificity and sensitivity in both the original and validation cohorts. According to the authors, the approach could potentially be generalized to other disease states and immunological phenotypes. Most TCR sequences were observed very rarely across donors, whereas some public TCRs were present in many individuals. When HLA alleles, especially DR and DQ, strongly co-occurred, attributing TCR associations to individual alleles was difficult. In an earlier analysis of some 500 of the donors, most TCR beta V segments were observed in productive rearrangements about 87% or about 30% of the time, broadly matching IMGT annotations. In a later analysis, HLA-associated TCR beta chains were found to be more clonally expanded and to have lower generation probabilities than equally common non-associated chains. Sequencing depth was assumed to be roughly uniform across donors in the presence/absence analyses, though that assumption may not hold. The earlier analysis of around 600 of the donors excluded roughly 17 rarely observed V segments, including chromosome 9 orphons, because counts were too low. A further reported finding was that TCR beta sequences accurately predicted the HLA-A and HLA-B alleles for most subjects in the first cohort. In a later analysis, several top co-occurrence clusters were reported to appear linked to parvovirus B19, influenza, CMV and Epstein-Barr virus. Some IMGT-functional V segments, including TRBV6-2 and TRBV6-3, could not be told apart with the 87-base-pair reads, so those segments were excluded. HLA typing was unavailable for some donors at each locus, so association tests used only the typed subset. Only TCR beta chains were sequenced in this cohort, and the absence of alpha or paired-chain data limited detectable features. The study listed 170 or so TCR beta chains as associated with cytomegalovirus. In vitro tests confirmed that a few of the cytomegalovirus-associated TCR beta chains recognize cytomegalovirus antigens. A later genetic analysis associated a missense DCLRE1C variant with V-gene and J-gene trimming of TCR beta chains, and an independent cohort replicated the association. In a later analysis, 15,000 to 20,000 TCR beta sequences were associated with specific HLA alleles at a false discovery rate of 0.05. The sequencing pipeline was judged likely to have produced a cluster of highly shared sequence variants as a technical artifact.

The TCR sequence derives from a man aged 25-45 years in good health and CMV-seronegative. The source material was PBMCs. In this chain, TRBV5-1 is recombined with TRBJ2-2, and perhaps TRBD2 as D gene, on 5 matching bases. The DNA sequence is TGCGCCAGCAGCTCCGAGGGAGTAAGCACCGGGGAGCTGTTTTTT. Its translation is CASSSEGVSTGELFF.